This entry is about one T cell receptor beta chain. What this receptor recognizes is not known. Base qualities are missing; no much larger clone stands one base away. The method behind the library was the immunoSEQ multiplex PCR assay. A mixture of 60 forward primers for TCR Vbeta segments and 13 reverse primers for TCR Jbeta segments was used in the multiplex PCR. The CDR3 region of rearranged TCR beta genes was amplified from genomic DNA by a multiplex PCR assay. The amplified TCR beta libraries were sequenced on the Illumina HiSeq System as 87-base-pair reads. Turning to the authors' computational methods: Across the 500 to 850 repertoires, a later analysis counted roughly 77 million unique TCR beta chains, about 10 million of which were shared by at least two donors. Raw reads were error-corrected and collapsed into unique sequences by a nearest-neighbor algorithm in which closely related sequences were merged to remove PCR and sequencing errors. CDR3 sequences were aligned to IMGT reference sequences to assign V, D and J gene segments. For a sequence to be retained, at least a six-nucleotide match to both a V gene segment and a J gene segment was required. Rearrangements were called productive when the CDR3 lacked stop codons and stayed in frame with V and J; all others were non-productive. Following IMGT convention, CDR3 was defined as the stretch from the second conserved V-encoded cysteine up to the conserved J-encoded phenylalanine. The earlier analysis of 587 of the donors excluded sequences that lacked an unambiguous match to a single V gene segment. In an earlier analysis of some 590 of the donors, a V segment was called functional when productive rearrangements were above 56.7%, and segregating when the standard deviation between donors exceeded 5%. A statistical classification framework was built for diagnosing cytomegalovirus status from the catalog of TCR beta chain sequences. V and J gene assignment, in a later analysis, came from comparing TCR nucleotide sequences with IMGT/GENE-DB human TR gene sequences. The TCRdist pipeline was used in a later analysis to assign CDR3 sequences and most-parsimonious VDJ recombination scenarios. In a later analysis, each TCR beta chain was defined by its CDR3 amino acid sequence together with its V-gene family, and reads without a unique V-gene family were excluded. To address suspected cross-contamination and a sequencing artifact, a later analysis removed a few hundred highly shared, low-generation-probability nucleotide sequences. In a later analysis, a clonal expansion index for each public chain was calculated from normalized within-repertoire ranks of inferred template counts. In a later analysis, generation probabilities were computed using a VDJ recombination model fitted to out-of-frame rearrangements, and the results were checked against IGoR. A later analysis scored TCR-TCR, TCR-HLA and TCR-CMV co-occurrence with hypergeometric tests, applying a repertoire-size bias correction to TCR pairs. False discovery rates were estimated in a later analysis by permuting HLA or CMV assignments 20 times. In a later analysis, co-occurring TCRs were grouped using DBSCAN, and TCRdist sequence similarity was added for clustering within HLA-allele-positive subsets. Repertoires with fewer than 30,000 or more than 120,000 public chains were left out of co-occurrence clustering, as were about 5 repertoires with anomalous nucleotide sharing. TCRdb obtained this table from immuneACCESS and retained in-frame rearrangements with V and J assigned. These tables miss some clones; where compared with another copy, unresolved V genes account for less than half of the shortfall, and the remainder is unexplained. That table gives V, J and clone size, and the DNA gave D and trimming. The table for this sample lists tens of thousands of clones; roughly 81% of them were counted only once. Roughly 10% of the sample is held by the ten biggest clonotypes.

The sample is drawn from a study of cytomegalovirus exposure and HLA in healthy donors (dated by TCRdb to the late 2010s). Context from the whole study: An earlier analysis of some 500 of the donors reported 250 to 350 Gb of sequence data and 120 million or so unique TCR beta sequences from 150 million to 200 million T cells. A handful of DR-DQ haplotypes were handled as single units for association and clustering because linkage in the cohort was strong. Donor age, sex, ethnicity and CMV serostatus were collected together with the repertoire data. The study was designed to test whether signatures of past pathogen exposure could be identified by cataloging public T cell receptors. The study profiled the T cell repertoires of 666 subjects by immunosequencing and related them to cytomegalovirus serostatus. The number of typed donors differed by locus: roughly 629-630 for A, B, C, DRB1 and DQB1; approximately 520 for DQA1; 606 for DPA1; and roughly 450 for DPB1. To predict cytomegalovirus infection status, the study brought together high-throughput TCR immunosequencing, statistical association of individual TCRs with disease status, and machine learning. HLA typing included class I and class II loci at four-digit resolution. An early release that covered more than 550 HLA-typed donors contained approximately 300 gigabases of sequencing data and roughly 84 million unique TCR sequences. The later analysis used no new phenotypic data to find candidate immune exposures, relying instead on TCR beta sequences and their occurrence across donors. In an earlier analysis of 500 to 650 of the donors, high-throughput TCR beta sequencing was used to judge whether each TCR beta V gene segment behaved as functional or pseudogenic. Besides the first cohort of under 700 subjects, a separate validation cohort made up of around 120 different subjects was used. In a later analysis, previously published TCR beta repertoires from 666 donors were re-analyzed and high-resolution HLA genotyping was added so that TCR occurrence patterns could be studied. All discovery cohort repertoires had been generated on a single sequencing platform. Among under 450 genotyped donors of the cohort, an average of 235,054 unique TCR beta nucleotide sequences were sequenced per donor, 15% to 20% of them non-productive. A later genetic analysis used genome-wide SNP genotypes for about 65% of the 666 donors, treating that subset as a discovery cohort. The genetic ancestry cluster associated with self-reported Caucasian donors included about 81% of the 300 to 450 genotyped donors. Paper-wide results and their limitations: A later analysis associated around 16,000 TCR beta sequences with specific HLA alleles at a false discovery rate of 0.05. A later analysis reported that several top co-occurrence clusters appeared linked to parvovirus B19, influenza, CMV and Epstein-Barr virus. A further reported finding was that TCR beta sequences accurately predicted the HLA-A and HLA-B alleles for most subjects in the first cohort. The classifier was reported to diagnose cytomegalovirus status with high specificity and sensitivity in both the original and validation cohorts. Because HLA typing was missing for some donors at each locus, association tests included only the typed subset. Roughly 17 rarely observed V segments, including chromosome 9 orphons, were excluded from the earlier analysis of some 590 of the donors because counts were too low. A later analysis found that HLA-associated TCR beta chains were more clonally expanded and had lower generation probabilities than equally common non-associated chains. Broadly in line with IMGT annotations, most TCR beta V segments showed up in productive rearrangements about 87% or about 30% of the time in an earlier analysis of a few hundred of the donors. Linkage disequilibrium might explain the correlated functional status among segregating V segments, but an unknown experimental factor could not be ruled out. V-gene and J-gene trimming of TCR beta chains was associated with a missense DCLRE1C variant in a later genetic analysis, and the association was replicated in an independent cohort. According to a later analysis, TCR association rates differed among HLA loci, with DRB1 alleles showing the most associated TCRs and HLA-C alleles showing the fewest. The only immune exposure information available for the cohort was CMV serostatus. A total of 164 TCR beta chains were listed by the study as associated with cytomegalovirus. This cohort had only TCR beta chains sequenced, and the lack of alpha or paired-chain data limited which features could be detected. Presence/absence analyses assumed roughly uniform sequencing depth across donors, an assumption that may not hold. According to a later genetic analysis, donors in an Asian-associated ancestry cluster had fewer N-insertions in productive TCRs than the approximately 610-donor mean. A group of highly shared sequence variants was considered likely to be a technical artifact of the sequencing pipeline. Three of the identified cytomegalovirus-associated TCR beta chains were confirmed in vitro to be specific for cytomegalovirus antigens. Most TCR sequences were seen in very few donors, while some public TCRs were found in many individuals. Strong co-occurrence of HLA alleles, especially DR and DQ, made assigning TCR associations to individual alleles difficult. A later analysis found that most CMV-associated TCR beta chains appeared HLA-restricted, with HLA associations seemingly driven largely by CMV exposure. The authors suggested that the approach could potentially be extended to other disease states and immunological phenotypes.

The cohort comprised around 690 healthy bone marrow donors. At the time of sampling, all cohort members were nominally healthy, though unrecorded immune exposures were likely present. Of the 690 or so cohort members, nearly 300 had a positive CMV serostatus and about 350 had a negative one, while no CMV serostatus was recorded for the donor. A peripheral blood sample was provided by each donor, and peripheral blood mononuclear cells were used for TCR beta sequencing. Genomic DNA was extracted from the blood cell samples with the Qiagen DNeasy Blood Extraction Kit. Sequenced sample: PBMCs. This TCR derives from a human donor in good health.

The DNA sequence is as follows: TGTGCCAGCAGTGAATCGGGACAGGCGATCTATAATTCACCCCTCCACTTT. Translated, it gives CASSESGQAIYNSPLHF. The rearranged segments are TRBV25-1 and TRBJ1-6; 8 of the junction bases match TRBD1. Compared with germline, V lacks 1 base and J lacks 3 bases; bases without a gene match: 5. Including cysteine and phenylalanine, the CDR3 has 17 amino acids. Solely the CDR3 DNA is kept, with 51 bases framed from the first base. From a lookup of the germline V gene, CDR1 and CDR2 are MGHDK and SYGVNS.